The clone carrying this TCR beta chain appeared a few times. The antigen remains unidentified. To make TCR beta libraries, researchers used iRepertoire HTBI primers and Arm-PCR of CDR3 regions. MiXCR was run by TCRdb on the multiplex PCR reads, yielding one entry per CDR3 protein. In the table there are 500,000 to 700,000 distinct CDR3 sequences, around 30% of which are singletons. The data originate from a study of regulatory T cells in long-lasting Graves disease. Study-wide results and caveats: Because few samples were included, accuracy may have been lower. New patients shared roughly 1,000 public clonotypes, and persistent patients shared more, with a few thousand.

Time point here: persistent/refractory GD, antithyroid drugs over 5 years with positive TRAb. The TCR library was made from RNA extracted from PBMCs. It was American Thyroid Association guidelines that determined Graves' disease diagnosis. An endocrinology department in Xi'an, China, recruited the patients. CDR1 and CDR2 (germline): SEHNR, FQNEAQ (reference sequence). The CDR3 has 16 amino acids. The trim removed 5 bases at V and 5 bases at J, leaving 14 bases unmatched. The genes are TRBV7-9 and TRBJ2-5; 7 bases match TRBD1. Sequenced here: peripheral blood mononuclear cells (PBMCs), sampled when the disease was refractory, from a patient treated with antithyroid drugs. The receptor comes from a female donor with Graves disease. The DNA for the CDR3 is TGTGCCAGCAGCCCACGACAGGGACGGTTATCGGAGACCCAGTACTTC. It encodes CASSPRQGRLSETQYF.